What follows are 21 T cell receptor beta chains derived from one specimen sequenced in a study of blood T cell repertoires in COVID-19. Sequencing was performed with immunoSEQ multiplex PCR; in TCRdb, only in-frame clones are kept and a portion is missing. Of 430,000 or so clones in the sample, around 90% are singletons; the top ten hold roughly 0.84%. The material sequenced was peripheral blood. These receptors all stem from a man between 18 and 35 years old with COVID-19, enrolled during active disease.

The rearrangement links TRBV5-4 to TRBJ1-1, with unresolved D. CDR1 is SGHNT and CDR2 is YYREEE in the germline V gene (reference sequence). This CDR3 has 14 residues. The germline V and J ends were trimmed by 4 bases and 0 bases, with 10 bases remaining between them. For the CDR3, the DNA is TGTGCCAGCAGCCCGGGCGGGGTGAACACTGAAGCTTTCTTT. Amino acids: CASSPGGVNTEAFF.

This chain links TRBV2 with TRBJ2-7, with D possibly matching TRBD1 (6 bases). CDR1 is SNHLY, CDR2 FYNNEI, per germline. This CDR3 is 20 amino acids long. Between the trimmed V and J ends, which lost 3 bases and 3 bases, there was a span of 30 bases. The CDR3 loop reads CASSDLRVRGMETGLYEQYF. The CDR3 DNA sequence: TGTGCCAGCAGTGATTTGAGGGTCAGGGGTATGGAAACAGGTCTCTACGAGCAGTACTTC.

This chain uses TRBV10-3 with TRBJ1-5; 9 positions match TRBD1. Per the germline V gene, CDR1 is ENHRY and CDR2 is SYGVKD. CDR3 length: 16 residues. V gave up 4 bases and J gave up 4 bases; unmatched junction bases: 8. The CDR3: CAISGGDRAVNQPQHF. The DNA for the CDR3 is TGTGCCATCAGTGGAGGGGACAGGGCGGTAAATCAGCCCCAGCATTTT.

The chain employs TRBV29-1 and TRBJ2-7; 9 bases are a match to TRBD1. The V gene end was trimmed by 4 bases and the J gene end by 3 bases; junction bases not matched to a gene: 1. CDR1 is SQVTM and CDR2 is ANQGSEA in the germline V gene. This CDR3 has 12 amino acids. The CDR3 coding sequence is TGCAGCGTTGGGACAGGGGTCTACGAGCAGTACTTC. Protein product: CSVGTGVYEQYF.

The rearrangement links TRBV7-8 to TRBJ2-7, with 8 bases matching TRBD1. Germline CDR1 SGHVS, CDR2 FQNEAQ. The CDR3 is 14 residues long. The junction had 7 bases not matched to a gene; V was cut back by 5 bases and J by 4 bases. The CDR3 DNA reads TGTGCCAGCAGCACCCGGACAGGGATTTACGAGCAGTACTTC. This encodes CASSTRTGIYEQYF.

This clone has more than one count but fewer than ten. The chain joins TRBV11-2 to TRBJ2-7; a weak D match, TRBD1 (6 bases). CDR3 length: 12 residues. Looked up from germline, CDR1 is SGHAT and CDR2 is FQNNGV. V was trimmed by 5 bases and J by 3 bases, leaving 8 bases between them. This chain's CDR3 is CASSVQGYEQYF. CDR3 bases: TGTGCCAGCAGCGTACAGGGCTACGAGCAGTACTTC.

As DNA, the CDR3 is TGTGCCTGGGCTAGCGGGAGAGTGGCCAATGAGCAGTTCTTC. It is translated as CAWASGRVANEQFF. The V call is TRBV30, the J call TRBJ2-1; TRBD2 matches at 10 bases. Germline CDR1 reads GTSNPN; CDR2 reads SVGIG (reference sequence). The CDR3 covers 14 residues. Germline trimming cut 5 bases from V and 6 bases from J; bases unmatched to any gene: 7.

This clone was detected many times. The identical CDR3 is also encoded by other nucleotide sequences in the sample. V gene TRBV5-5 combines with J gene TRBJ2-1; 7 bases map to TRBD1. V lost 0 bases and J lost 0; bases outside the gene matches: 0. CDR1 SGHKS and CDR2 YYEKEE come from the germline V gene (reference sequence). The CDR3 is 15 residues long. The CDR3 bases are TGTGCCAGCAGCTTGGGACAGGGCTCCTACAATGAGCAGTTCTTC. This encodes CASSLGQGSYNEQFF.

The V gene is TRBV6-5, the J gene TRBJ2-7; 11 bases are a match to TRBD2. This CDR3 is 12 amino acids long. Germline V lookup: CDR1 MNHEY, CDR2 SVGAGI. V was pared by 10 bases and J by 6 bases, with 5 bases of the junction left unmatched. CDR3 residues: CATTGTSGEQYF. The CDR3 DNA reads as TGTGCCACAACCGGGACTAGCGGCGAGCAGTACTTC.

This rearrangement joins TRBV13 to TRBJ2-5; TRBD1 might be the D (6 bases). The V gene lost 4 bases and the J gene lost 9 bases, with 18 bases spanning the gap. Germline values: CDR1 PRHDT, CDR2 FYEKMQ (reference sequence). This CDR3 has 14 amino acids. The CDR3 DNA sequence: TGTGCCAGCAGCTCGGGACAAGCCGCGGCGGCCCAGTACTTC. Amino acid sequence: CASSSGQAAAAQYF. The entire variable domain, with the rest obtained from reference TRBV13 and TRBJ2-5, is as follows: AAGVIQSPRHLIKEKRETATLKCYPIPRHDTVYWYQQGPGQDPQFLISFYEKMQSDKGSIPDRFSAQQFSDYHSELNMSSLELGDSALYFCASSSGQAAAAQYFGPGTRLLVL.

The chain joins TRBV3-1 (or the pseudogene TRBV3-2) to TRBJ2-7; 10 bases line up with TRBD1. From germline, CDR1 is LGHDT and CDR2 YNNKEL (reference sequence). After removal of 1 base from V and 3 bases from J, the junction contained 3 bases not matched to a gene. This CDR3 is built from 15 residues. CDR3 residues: CASSQGRDRGYEQYF. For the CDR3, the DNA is TGTGCCAGCAGCCAAGGTAGGGACAGGGGCTACGAGCAGTACTTC.

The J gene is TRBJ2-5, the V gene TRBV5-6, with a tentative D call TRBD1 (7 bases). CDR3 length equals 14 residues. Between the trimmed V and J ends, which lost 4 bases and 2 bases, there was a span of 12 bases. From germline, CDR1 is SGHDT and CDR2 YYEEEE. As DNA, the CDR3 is TGTGCCAGCAGCCGCGGGACAGTACAAGAGACCCAGTACTTC. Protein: CASSRGTVQETQYF.

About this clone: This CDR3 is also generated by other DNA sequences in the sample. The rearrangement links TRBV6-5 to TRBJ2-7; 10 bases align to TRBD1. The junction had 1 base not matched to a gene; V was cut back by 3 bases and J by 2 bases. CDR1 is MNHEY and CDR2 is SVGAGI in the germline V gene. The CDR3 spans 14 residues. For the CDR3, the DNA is TGTGCCAGCAGTTATGGACAGGGGGCCTACGAGCAGTACTTC. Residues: CASSYGQGAYEQYF.

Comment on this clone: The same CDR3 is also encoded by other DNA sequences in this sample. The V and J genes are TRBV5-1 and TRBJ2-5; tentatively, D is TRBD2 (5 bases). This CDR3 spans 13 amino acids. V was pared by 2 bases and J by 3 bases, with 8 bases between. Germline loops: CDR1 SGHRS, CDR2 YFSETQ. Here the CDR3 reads CASSFGVEETQYF. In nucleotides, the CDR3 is TGCGCCAGCAGCTTCGGGGTGGAAGAGACCCAGTACTTC.

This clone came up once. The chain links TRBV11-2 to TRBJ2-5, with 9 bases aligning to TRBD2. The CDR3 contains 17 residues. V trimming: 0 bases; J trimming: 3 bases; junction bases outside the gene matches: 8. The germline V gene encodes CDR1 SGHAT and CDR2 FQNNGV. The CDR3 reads CASSLDRGLAGKETQYF. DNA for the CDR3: TGTGCCAGCAGCTTAGATAGGGGTCTAGCGGGAAAAGAGACCCAGTACTTC.

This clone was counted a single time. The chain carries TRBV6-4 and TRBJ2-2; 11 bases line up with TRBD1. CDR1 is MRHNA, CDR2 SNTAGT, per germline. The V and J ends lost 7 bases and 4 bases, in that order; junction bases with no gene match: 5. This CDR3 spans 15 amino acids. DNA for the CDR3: TGTGCCAGCACCACCGGGACAGGGGGCACCGGGGAGCTGTTTTTT. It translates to CASTTGTGGTGELFF.

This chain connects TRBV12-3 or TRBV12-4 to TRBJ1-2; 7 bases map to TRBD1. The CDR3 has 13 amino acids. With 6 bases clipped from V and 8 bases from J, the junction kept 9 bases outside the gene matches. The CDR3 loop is CASRPDRVQGYTF. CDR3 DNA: TGTGCCAGCAGGCCTGACAGGGTTCAGGGCTACACCTTC.

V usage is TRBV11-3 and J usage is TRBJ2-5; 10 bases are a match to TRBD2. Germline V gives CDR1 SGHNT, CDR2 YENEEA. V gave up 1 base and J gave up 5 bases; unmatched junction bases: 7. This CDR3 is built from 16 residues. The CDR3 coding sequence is TGTGCCAGCAGCTTAGGTTTGCTAGCGGGAGAGGAGACCCAGTACTTC. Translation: CASSLGLLAGEETQYF.

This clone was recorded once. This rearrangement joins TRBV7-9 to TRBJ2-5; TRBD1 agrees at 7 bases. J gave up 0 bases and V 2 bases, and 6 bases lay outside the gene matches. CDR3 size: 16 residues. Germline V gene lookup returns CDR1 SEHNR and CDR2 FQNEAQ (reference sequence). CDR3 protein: CASSLMGDRNQETQYF. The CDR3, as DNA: TGTGCCAGCAGCTTAATGGGGGACAGAAACCAAGAGACCCAGTACTTC.

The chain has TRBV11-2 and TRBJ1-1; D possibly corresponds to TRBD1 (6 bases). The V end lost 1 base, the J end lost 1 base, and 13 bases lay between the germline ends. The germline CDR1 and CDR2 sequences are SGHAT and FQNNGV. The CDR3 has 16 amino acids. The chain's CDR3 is CASSLGTVAANTEAFF. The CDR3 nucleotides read TGTGCCAGCAGCTTAGGGACAGTGGCCGCGAACACTGAAGCTTTCTTT.

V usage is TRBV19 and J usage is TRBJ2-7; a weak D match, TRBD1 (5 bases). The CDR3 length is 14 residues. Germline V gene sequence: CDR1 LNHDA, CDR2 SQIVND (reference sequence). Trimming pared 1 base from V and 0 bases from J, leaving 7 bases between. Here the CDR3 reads CASSIVRDSYEQYF. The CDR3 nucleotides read TGTGCCAGTAGTATAGTCAGGGACTCCTACGAGCAGTACTTC.